The 2 T cell receptor beta chains given below trace back to one sample, sequenced in a study of blood T cell repertoires in COVID-19. The data were produced by immunoSEQ multiplex PCR, yet TCRdb's version contains in-frame clones alone and is incomplete. The sample comprises approximately 300,000 clones, approximately 84% of which are singletons, and about 9.4% rests with the top ten. Sequenced sample: PBMCs or T cells enriched from blood (not recorded which). The receptors derive from a woman under 30 who had recovered from COVID-19.

The count of this clone is one. The V and J genes are TRBV2 and TRBJ2-3; no definite D call. V lost 8 bases to trimming and J lost 2 bases, with 8 bases between them. The CDR3 runs 12 residues. Germline V CDR1 and CDR2: SNHLY, FYNNEI. The CDR3 DNA sequence: TGTGCCAGCGGAGAGATCACAGATACGCAGTATTTT. Its translation: CASGEITDTQYF. Full variable domain (outside the CDR3, taken from reference TRBV2 and TRBJ2-3): EPEVTQTPSHQVTQMGQEVILRCVPISNHLYFYWYRQILGQKVEFLVSFYNNEISEKSEIFDDQFSVERPDGSNFTLKIRSTKLEDSAMYFCASGEITDTQYFGPGTRLTVL.

This clone appeared once. The CDR3 DNA follows: TGTGCTTTGGGACAGGGGGCAGATACGCAGTATTTT. Its protein is CALGQGADTQYF. The V and J genes are TRBV30 and TRBJ2-3; 11 nucleotides match TRBD1. Per the germline V gene, CDR1 is GTSNPN and CDR2 is SVGIG (reference sequence). CDR3 size: 12 residues.